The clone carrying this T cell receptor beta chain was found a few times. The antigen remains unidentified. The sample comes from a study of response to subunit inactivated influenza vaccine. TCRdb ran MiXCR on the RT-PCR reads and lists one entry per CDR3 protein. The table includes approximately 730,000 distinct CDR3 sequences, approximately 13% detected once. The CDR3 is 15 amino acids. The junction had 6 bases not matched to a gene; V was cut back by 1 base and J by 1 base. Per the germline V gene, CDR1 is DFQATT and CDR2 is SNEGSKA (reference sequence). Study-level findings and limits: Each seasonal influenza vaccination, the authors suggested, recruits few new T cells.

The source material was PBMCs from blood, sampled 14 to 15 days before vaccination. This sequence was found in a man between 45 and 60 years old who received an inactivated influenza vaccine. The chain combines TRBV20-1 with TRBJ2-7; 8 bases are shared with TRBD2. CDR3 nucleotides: TGCAGTGCTAGAGCACGGAGCGGGAGTTCCTACGAGCAGTACTTC. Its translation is CSARARSGSSYEQYF.